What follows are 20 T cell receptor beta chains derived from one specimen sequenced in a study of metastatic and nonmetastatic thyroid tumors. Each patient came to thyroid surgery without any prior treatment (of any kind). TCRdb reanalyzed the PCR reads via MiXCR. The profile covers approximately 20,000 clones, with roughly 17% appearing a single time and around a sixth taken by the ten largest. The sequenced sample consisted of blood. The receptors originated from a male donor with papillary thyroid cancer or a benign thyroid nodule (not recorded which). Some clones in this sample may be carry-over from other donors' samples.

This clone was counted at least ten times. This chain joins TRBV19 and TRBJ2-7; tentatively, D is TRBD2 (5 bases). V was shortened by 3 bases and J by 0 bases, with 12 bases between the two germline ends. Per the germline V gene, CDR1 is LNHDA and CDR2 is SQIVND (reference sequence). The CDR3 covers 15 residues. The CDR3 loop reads CASSIPGISSYEQYF. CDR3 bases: TGTGCCAGTAGTATCCCCGGGATTAGCTCCTACGAGCAGTACTTC.

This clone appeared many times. In DNA, the CDR3 is TGTGCCAGCAGCTTCCGGGACAGCACCGGGGAGCTGTTTTTT. Its translation is CASSFRDSTGELFF. This chain connects TRBV7-3 to TRBJ2-2; 7 bases map to TRBD1. Germline assignment: CDR1 SGHTA and CDR2 FQGTGA. V was pared by 3 bases and J by 4 bases, with 2 bases of the junction left unmatched. CDR3 length: 14 residues.

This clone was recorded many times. The CDR3: CASSLWTRPNNEQFF. The CDR3 bases are TGTGCCAGCAGCTTATGGACTAGACCGAACAATGAGCAGTTCTTC. This chain uses TRBV11-3 with TRBJ2-1; 7 bases are shared with TRBD2. The ends lost 2 bases at V and 5 bases at J; junction bases unmatched: 6. The germline V gene encodes CDR1 SGHNT and CDR2 YENEEA. The CDR3 totals 15 residues. The variable domain in full, with the rest retrieved from reference TRBV11-3 and TRBJ2-1, is EAGVVQSPRYKIIEKKQPVAFWCNPISGHNTLYWYLQNLGQGPELLIRYENEEAVDDSQLPKDRFSAERLKGVDSTLKIQPAELGDSAVYLCASSLWTRPNNEQFFGPGTRLTVL.

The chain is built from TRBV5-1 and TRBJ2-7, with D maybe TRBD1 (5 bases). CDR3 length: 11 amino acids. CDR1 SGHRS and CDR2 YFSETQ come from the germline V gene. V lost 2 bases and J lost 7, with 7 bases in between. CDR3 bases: TGCGCCAGCAGCTTTAAGGGGGAGCAGTACTTC. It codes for CASSFKGEQYF.

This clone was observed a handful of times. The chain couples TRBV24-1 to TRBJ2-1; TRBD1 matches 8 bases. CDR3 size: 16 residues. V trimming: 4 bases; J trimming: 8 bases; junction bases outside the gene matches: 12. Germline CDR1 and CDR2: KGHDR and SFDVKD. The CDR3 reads CATSDPGQGKVDEQFF. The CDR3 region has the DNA TGTGCCACCAGTGACCCCGGACAGGGTAAGGTAGATGAGCAGTTCTTC.

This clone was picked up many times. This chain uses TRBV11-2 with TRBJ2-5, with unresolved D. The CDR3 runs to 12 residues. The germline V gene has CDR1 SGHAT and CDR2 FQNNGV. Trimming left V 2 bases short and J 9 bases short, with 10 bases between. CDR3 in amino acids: CASSLSSLSQYF. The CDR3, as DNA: TGTGCCAGCAGCTTAAGCTCCTTGTCCCAGTACTTC.

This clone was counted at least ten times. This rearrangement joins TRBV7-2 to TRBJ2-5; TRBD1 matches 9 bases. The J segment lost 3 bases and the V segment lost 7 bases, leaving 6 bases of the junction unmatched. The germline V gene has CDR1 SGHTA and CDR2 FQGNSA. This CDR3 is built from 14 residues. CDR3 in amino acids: CASIRDREEETQYF. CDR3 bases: TGTGCCAGCATCCGGGACAGGGAGGAAGAGACCCAGTACTTC.

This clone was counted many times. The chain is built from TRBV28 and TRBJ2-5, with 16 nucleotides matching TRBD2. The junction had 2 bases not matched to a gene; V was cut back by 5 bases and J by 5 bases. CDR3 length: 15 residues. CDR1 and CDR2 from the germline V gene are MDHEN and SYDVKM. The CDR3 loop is CASSVGLAGGETQYF. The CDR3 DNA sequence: TGTGCCAGCAGTGTGGGACTAGCGGGAGGGGAGACCCAGTACTTC.

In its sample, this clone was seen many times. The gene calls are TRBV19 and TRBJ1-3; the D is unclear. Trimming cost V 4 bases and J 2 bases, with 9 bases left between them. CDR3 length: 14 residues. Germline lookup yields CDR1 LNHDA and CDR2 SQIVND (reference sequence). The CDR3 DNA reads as TGTGCCAGTAGTAATCGCCGGGCTGGAAACACCATATATTTT. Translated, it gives CASSNRRAGNTIYF.

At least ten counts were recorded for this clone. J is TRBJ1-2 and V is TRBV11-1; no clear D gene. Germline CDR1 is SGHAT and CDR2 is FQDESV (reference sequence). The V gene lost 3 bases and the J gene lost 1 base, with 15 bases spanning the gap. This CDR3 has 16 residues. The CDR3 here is CASSLEGAWVNYGYTF. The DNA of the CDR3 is TGTGCCAGCAGCTTGGAGGGCGCGTGGGTTAACTATGGCTACACCTTC.

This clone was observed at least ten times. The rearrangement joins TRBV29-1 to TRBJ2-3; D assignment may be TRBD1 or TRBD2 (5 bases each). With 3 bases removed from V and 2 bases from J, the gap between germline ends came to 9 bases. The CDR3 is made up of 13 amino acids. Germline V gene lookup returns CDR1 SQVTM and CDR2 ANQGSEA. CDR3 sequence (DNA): TGCAGCGTTGATTCGGGGCACACAGATACGCAGTATTTT. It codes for CSVDSGHTDTQYF.

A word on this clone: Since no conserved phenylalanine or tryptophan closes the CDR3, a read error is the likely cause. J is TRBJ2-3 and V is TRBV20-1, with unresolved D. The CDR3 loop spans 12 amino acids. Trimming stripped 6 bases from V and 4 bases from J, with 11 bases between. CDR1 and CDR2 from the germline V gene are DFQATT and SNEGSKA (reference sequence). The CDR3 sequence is CSAMVVADTQYS. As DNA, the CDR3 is TGCAGTGCGATGGTAGTGGCAGATACGCAGTATTCT.

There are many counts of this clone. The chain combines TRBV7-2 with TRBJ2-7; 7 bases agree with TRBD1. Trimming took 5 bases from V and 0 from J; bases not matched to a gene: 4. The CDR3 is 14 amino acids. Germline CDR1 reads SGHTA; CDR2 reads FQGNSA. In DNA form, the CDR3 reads TGTGCCAGCAGCCGGACAGGCCGCTCCTACGAGCAGTACTTC. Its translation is CASSRTGRSYEQYF.

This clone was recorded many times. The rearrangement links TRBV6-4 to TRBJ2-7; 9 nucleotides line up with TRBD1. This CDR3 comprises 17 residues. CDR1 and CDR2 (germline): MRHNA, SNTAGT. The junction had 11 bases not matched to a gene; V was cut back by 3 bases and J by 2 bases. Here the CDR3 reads CASSELNRTGAAYEQYF. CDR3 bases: TGTGCCAGCAGTGAACTAAACCGGACAGGGGCGGCCTACGAGCAGTACTTC.

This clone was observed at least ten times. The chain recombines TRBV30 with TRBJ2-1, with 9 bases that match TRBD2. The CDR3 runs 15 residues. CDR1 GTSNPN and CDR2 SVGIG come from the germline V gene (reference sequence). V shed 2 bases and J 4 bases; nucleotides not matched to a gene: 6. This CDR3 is CAWSLGLAVYNEQFF. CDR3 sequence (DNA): TGTGCCTGGAGTTTGGGACTAGCAGTTTACAATGAGCAGTTCTTC. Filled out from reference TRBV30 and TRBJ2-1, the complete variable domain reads SQTIHQWPATLVQPVGSPLSLECTVEGTSNPNLYWYRQAAGRGLQLLFYSVGIGQISSEVPQNLSASRPQDRQFILSSKKLLLSDSGFYLCAWSLGLAVYNEQFFGPGTRLTVL.

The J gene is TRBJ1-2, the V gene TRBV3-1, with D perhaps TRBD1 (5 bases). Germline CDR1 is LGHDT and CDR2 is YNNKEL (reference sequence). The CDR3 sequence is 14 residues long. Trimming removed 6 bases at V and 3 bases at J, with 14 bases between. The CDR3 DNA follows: TGTGCCAGCAGGGACACCTCGCGGGACTATGGCTACACCTTC. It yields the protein CASRDTSRDYGYTF.

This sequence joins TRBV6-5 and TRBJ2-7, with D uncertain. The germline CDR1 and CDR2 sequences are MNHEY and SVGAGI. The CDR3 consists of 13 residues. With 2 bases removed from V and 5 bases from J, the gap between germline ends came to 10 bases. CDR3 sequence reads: CASSYRPRHEQYF. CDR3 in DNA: TGTGCCAGCAGTTACAGGCCTCGCCACGAGCAGTACTTC.

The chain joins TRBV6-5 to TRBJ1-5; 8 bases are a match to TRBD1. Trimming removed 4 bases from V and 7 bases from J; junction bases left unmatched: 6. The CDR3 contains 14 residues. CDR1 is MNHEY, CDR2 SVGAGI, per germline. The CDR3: CASSWTGSHQPQHF. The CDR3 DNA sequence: TGTGCCAGCAGTTGGACAGGGTCCCACCAGCCCCAGCATTTT.

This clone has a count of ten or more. The CDR3 DNA reads as TGTGCCACAGGAGGGGCCCGGCGGGAAAAACTGTTTTTT. Translation gives CATGGARREKLFF. J is TRBJ1-4 and V is TRBV28; a possible D gene is TRBD1 (5 bases). Germline-derived CDR1 and CDR2 are MDHEN and SYDVKM. V lost 10 bases, J lost 8 bases, and 17 bases lay in between. The CDR3 is 13 residues long.

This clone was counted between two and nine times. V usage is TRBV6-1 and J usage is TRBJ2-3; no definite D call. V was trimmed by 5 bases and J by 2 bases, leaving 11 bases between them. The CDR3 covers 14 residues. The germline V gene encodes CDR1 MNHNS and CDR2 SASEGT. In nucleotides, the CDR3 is TGTGCCAGCAGTCCCTTACGGATCACAGATACGCAGTATTTT. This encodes CASSPLRITDTQYF.